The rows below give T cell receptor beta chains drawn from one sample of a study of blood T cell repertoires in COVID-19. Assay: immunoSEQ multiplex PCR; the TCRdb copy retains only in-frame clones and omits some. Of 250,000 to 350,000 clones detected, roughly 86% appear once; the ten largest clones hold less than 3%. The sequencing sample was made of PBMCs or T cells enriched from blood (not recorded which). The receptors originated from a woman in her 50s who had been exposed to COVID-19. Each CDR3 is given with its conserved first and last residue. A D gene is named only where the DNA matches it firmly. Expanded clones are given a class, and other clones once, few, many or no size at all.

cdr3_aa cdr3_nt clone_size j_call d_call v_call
CASSENRGEKLFF TGTGCCAGCAGCGAAAACAGGGGCGAAAAACTGTTTTTT . TRBJ1-4 TRBD1 TRBV7-6
CASSHRDNRSYGYTF TGTGCCAGCAGCCACCGGGACAATCGTAGCTATGGCTACACCTTC . TRBJ1-2 . TRBV7-9
CASSMVAGGLYEQYF TGTGCCAGCAGTATGGTTGCGGGGGGACTCTACGAGCAGTACTTC . TRBJ2-7 TRBD2 TRBV6-2/TRBV6-3
CASSSEPNTIYF TGTGCCAGCAGTTCCGAGCCGAACACCATATATTTT . TRBJ1-3 . TRBV28
CASSGPFGETQYF TGTGCCAGCAGCGGCCCTTTTGGTGAGACCCAGTACTTC . TRBJ2-5 . TRBV14
CASSRDGVSYEQYF TGTGCCAGTAGCAGAGACGGAGTCTCCTACGAGCAGTACTTC . TRBJ2-7 . TRBV19
CASSRGGELISGNTIYF TGTGCCAGCAGTCGAGGGGGGGAACTAATCTCTGGAAACACCATATATTTT . TRBJ1-3 . TRBV28
CASSQDGVKHLYGYTF TGTGCCAGCAGCCAAGATGGTGTAAAACACCTCTATGGCTACACCTTC . TRBJ1-2 . TRBV3-1/TRBV3-2
CAISGTGVTYEQYF TGTGCCATCAGTGGGACAGGGGTTACCTACGAGCAGTACTTC . TRBJ2-7 TRBD1 TRBV10-3
CASSEHQGAGTEAFF TGTGCCAGCAGTGAGCATCAGGGGGCTGGCACTGAAGCTTTCTTT . TRBJ1-1 TRBD1 TRBV25-1
CASSQLEGNTEAFF TGTGCCAGCAGCCAGCTGGAGGGGAACACTGAAGCTTTCTTT . TRBJ1-1 . TRBV3-1/TRBV3-2
CASGLSYTF TGCGCCAGCGGACTTAGCTACACCTTC . TRBJ1-2 . TRBV4-1
CASNPSQGYGTEAFF TGTGCCAGCAATCCTTCTCAGGGGTACGGCACTGAAGCTTTCTTT once TRBJ1-1 . TRBV28
CASSPTPHGSSNQPQHF TGCGCCAGCAGCCCTACACCCCACGGGAGTAGCAATCAGCCCCAGCATTTT . TRBJ1-5 . TRBV4-1
CASSLGQSDTEAFF TGCGCCAGCAGCTTGGGCCAATCGGACACTGAAGCTTTCTTT . TRBJ1-1 . TRBV5-1
CASSQSGRGGTDTQYF TGTGCCAGCAGCCAGAGTGGGCGGGGGGGCACAGATACGCAGTATTTT . TRBJ2-3 TRBD2 TRBV3-1/TRBV3-2
CASSSGTGVANEKLFF TGTGCCAGCAGTTCCGGGACAGGGGTAGCTAATGAAAAACTGTTTTTT . TRBJ1-4 TRBD1 TRBV28
CASSEGTSGAKNIQYF TGTGCCAGCAGTGAAGGGACTAGCGGGGCCAAAAACATTCAGTACTTC once TRBJ2-4 TRBD2 TRBV2
CASSPRRGSGNTIYF TGTGCCAGCAGCCCCAGGAGGGGTTCGGGAAACACCATATATTTT . TRBJ1-3 . TRBV7-6
CASSKVQGNEQYF TGTGCCAGCAGCAAAGTGCAGGGAAACGAGCAGTACTTC once TRBJ2-7 . TRBV7-8
CASIGQEETQYF TGTGCCAGCATCGGACAGGAAGAGACCCAGTACTTC . TRBJ2-5 TRBD1 TRBV5-8
CASSILLGGTWTEAFF TGTGCCAGTAGTATTCTCCTGGGAGGGACTTGGACTGAAGCTTTCTTT . TRBJ1-1 . TRBV19
CASSPGTGETYEQYF TGTGCCAGCAGCCCCGGGACAGGGGAGACCTACGAGCAGTACTTC few TRBJ2-7 TRBD1 TRBV7-9
CASSLRTGSTGELFF TGTGCCAGCAGCTTAAGGACAGGCTCCACCGGGGAGCTGTTTTTT . TRBJ2-2 TRBD1 TRBV7-8
CASSWNRDYEQYF TGCGCCAGCAGCTGGAACCGGGACTACGAGCAGTACTTC . TRBJ2-7 . TRBV5-1
CASSRKTSGGDTQYF TGTGCCAGCTCACGGAAGACTAGCGGGGGAGATACGCAGTATTTT . TRBJ2-3 TRBD2 TRBV18
CAISDRDNSPLHF TGTGCCATCAGCGACAGGGATAATTCACCCCTCCACTTT . TRBJ1-6 TRBD1 TRBV10-3
CASSLGQGAQSNQPQHF TGTGCCAGCAGTTTGGGACAGGGGGCGCAGAGCAATCAGCCCCAGCATTTT . TRBJ1-5 TRBD1 TRBV28
CASSLDRGIRKTQYF TGTGCCAGCAGCTTGGACAGGGGAATCAGAAAGACCCAGTACTTC . TRBJ2-5 TRBD1 TRBV5-6
CSASRNLAGFHEQYF TGCAGTGCTAGTCGGAACCTAGCGGGTTTTCACGAGCAGTACTTC . TRBJ2-7 TRBD2 TRBV20-1
CASSPIWGGNQPQHF TGTGCCAGTAGTCCGATCTGGGGGGGCAATCAGCCCCAGCATTTT . TRBJ1-5 . TRBV19
CAISESLAVEQFF TGTGCCATCAGTGAGTCCTTGGCGGTTGAGCAGTTCTTC once TRBJ2-1 . TRBV10-3
CASSLGPGVTNEKLFF TGTGCCAGCAGCTTGGGGCCAGGGGTCACTAATGAAAAACTGTTTTTT . TRBJ1-4 . TRBV5-5
CASTAPGGSYNEQFF TGTGCCAGCACCGCGCCGGGGGGATCCTACAATGAGCAGTTCTTC . TRBJ2-1 TRBD2 TRBV28
CATSNPQMNYGYTF TGTGCCACCAGTAACCCACAGATGAACTATGGCTACACCTTC few TRBJ1-2 . TRBV24-1
CATSRVSVKGGYTF TGTGCCACCAGCAGAGTTTCGGTTAAGGGGGGCTACACCTTC . TRBJ1-2 . TRBV15
CATSQKKTGDSYNSPLHF TGTGCCACCAGCCAAAAAAAAACAGGGGACTCCTATAATTCACCCCTCCACTTT . TRBJ1-6 TRBD1 TRBV15
CASSLQGQGWGQPQHF TGTGCCAGCTCACTACAAGGACAGGGATGGGGTCAGCCCCAGCATTTT few TRBJ1-5 TRBD1 TRBV18
CSASMLGRMNYEQYF TGCAGTGCTAGTATGTTGGGCAGGATGAATTACGAGCAGTACTTC . TRBJ2-7 . TRBV20-1
CASSQDPLRGYTF TGTGCCAGCAGCCAAGACCCCCTGAGGGGCTACACCTTC . TRBJ1-2 . TRBV14
CATSPSVGSNSPLHF TGTGCCACCAGTCCTAGTGTGGGGAGTAATTCACCCCTCCACTTT . TRBJ1-6 . TRBV15
CASSPLAGGYEQYF TGCGCCAGCAGCCCACTAGCGGGGGGTTACGAGCAGTACTTC once TRBJ2-7 TRBD2 TRBV5-1
CASGSRLANSPLHF TGTGCCAGTGGGAGTCGACTGGCCAATTCACCCCTCCACTTT . TRBJ1-6 . TRBV19
CASSPGGNTEAFF TGTGCCAGTAGCCCCGGGGGGAACACTGAAGCTTTCTTT . TRBJ1-1 . TRBV19
CASSTTGGHEQYF TGTGCTAGCAGCACAACAGGGGGGCACGAGCAGTACTTC . TRBJ2-7 TRBD1 TRBV7-7
CASSPLYRGGELFF TGCGCCAGCAGCCCCCTTTACAGGGGCGGGGAGCTGTTTTTT . TRBJ2-2 TRBD1 TRBV4-1
CASSGGTWYGYTF TGTGCCAGCAGTGGGGGGACCTGGTATGGCTACACCTTC . TRBJ1-2 . TRBV28
CASSKYLQGTNYGYTF TGTGCCAGCAGCAAATATCTACAGGGGACTAACTATGGCTACACCTTC . TRBJ1-2 . TRBV21-1
CASSPGGGRPTNEKLFF TGCGCCAGCAGCCCGGGCGGGGGGCGCCCCACTAATGAAAAACTGTTTTTT . TRBJ1-4 . TRBV5-1